This T cell receptor beta chain was identified during a study of T cell responses to AZD1222 COVID-19 vaccine. The germline V gene encodes CDR1 MNHEY and CDR2 SMNVEV (reference sequence). This CDR3 comprises 20 residues. Germline trimming cut 6 bases from V and 4 bases from J; bases unmatched to any gene: 23. This table comes from immunoSEQ multiplex PCR, and its TCRdb copy is limited to in-frame clones, with some not included. Here the sample spans tens of thousands of clones, roughly nine tenths being singletons. The sequence derives from an adult who received the AZD1222 COVID-19 vaccine. The specimen comprised peripheral blood, sampled 28 days after the second AZD1222 dose. This chain joins TRBV27 and TRBJ2-2, with TRBD2 identical over 7 bases. The CDR3 loop is CASSLRGGGEAGSSTGELFF. CDR3 DNA sequence: TGTGCCAGCAGCCTTCGGGGCGGGGGTGAAGCTGGTTCTTCCACCGGGGAGCTGTTTTTT.